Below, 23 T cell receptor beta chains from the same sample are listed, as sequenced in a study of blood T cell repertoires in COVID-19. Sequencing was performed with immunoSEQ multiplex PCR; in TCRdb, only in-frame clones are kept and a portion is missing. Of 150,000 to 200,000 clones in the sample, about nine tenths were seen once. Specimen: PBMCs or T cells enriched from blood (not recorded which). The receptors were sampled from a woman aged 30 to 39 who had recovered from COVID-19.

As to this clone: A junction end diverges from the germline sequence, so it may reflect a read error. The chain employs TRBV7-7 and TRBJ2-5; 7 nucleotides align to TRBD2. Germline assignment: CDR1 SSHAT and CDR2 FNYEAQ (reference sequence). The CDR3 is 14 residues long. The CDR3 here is CASSFAGLQETQYF. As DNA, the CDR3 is TGTGCTAGCAGCTTTGCGGGACTACAAGAGACCCAGTACTTC.

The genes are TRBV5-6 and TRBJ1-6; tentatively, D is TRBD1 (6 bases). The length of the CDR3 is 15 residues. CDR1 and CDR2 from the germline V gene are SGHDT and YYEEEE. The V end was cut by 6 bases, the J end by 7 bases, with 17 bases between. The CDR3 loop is CASNTVQGSNSPLHF. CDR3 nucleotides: TGTGCCAGCAACACCGTACAGGGCTCGAATTCACCCCTCCACTTT.

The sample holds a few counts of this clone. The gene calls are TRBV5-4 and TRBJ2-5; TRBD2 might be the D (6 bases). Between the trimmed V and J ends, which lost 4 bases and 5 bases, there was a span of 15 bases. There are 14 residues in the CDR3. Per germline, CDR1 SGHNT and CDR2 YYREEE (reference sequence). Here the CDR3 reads CASSLSGRQETQYF. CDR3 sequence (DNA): TGTGCCAGCAGCCTTAGCGGTCGACAGGAGACCCAGTACTTC.

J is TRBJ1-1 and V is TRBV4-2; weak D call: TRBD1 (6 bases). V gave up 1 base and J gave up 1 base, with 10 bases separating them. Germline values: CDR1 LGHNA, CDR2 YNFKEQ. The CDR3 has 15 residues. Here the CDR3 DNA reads TGTGCCAGCAGCCAAGTTTTGGGGGCGAACACTGAAGCTTTCTTT. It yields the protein CASSQVLGANTEAFF.

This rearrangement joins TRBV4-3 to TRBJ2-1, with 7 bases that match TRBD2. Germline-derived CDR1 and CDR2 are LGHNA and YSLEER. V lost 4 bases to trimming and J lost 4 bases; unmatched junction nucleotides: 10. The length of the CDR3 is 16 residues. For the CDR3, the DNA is TGCGCCAGCAGCCGGGATCGGGGGGATCTTTACAATGAGCAGTTCTTC. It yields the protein CASSRDRGDLYNEQFF.

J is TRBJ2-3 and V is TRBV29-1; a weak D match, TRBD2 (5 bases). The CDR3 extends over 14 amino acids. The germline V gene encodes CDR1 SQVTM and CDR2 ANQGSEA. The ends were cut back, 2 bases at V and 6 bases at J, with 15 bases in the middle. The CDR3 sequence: CSVEKAADRDTQYF. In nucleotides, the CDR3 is TGCAGCGTTGAAAAAGCGGCGGATCGGGATACGCAGTATTTT.

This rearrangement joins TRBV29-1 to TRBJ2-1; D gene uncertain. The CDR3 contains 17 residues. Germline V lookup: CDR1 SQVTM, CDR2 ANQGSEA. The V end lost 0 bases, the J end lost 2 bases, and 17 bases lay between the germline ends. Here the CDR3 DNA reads TGCAGCGTTGAAGATCTGCTGGAGACCGAGACCTACAATGAGCAGTTCTTC. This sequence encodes CSVEDLLETETYNEQFF.

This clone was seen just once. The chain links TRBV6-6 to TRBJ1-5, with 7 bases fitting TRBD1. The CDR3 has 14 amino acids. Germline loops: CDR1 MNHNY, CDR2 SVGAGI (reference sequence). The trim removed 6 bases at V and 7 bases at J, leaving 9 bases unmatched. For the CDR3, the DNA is TGTGCCAGCAGGGACAGGACGGGCGGACAGCCCCAGCATTTT. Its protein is CASRDRTGGQPQHF.

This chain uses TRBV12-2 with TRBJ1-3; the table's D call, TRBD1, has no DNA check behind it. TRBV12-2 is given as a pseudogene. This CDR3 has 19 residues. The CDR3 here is CASRSYRELGQDGGNTIYF. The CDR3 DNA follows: TGTGCAAGTCGTTCGTACAGGGAGTTGGGACAAGACGGCGGAAACACCATATATTTT.

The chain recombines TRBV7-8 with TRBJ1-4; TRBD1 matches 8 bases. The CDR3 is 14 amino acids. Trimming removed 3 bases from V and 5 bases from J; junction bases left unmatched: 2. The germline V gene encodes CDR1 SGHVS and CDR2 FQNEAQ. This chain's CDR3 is CASSFRDRNEKLFF. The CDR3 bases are TGTGCCAGCAGCTTCCGGGACAGGAATGAAAAACTGTTTTTT.

CDR3 bases: TGCGCCAGCAGCGGGGGACTAGCGGGGGATAAGCAGTTCTTC. The encoded protein is CASSGGLAGDKQFF. The rearrangement uses TRBV5-1 and TRBJ2-1, with 14 positions matching TRBD2. Germline assignment: CDR1 SGHRS and CDR2 YFSETQ. V lost 4 bases and J lost 11; bases outside the gene matches: 5. The CDR3 totals 14 residues.

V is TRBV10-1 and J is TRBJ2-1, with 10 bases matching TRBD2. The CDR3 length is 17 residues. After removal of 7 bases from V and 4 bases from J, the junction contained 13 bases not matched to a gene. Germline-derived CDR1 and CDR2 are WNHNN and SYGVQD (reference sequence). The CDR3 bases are TGCGCCAGCATCCTTCGGCTCGGACTAGCGGAGTACAATGAGCAGTTCTTC. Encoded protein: CASILRLGLAEYNEQFF.

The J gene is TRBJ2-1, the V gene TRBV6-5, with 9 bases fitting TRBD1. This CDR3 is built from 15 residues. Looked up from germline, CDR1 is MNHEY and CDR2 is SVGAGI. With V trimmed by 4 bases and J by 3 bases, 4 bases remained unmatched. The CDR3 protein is CASSLGTGNYNEQFF. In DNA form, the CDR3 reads TGTGCCAGCAGTTTAGGGACAGGGAACTACAATGAGCAGTTCTTC.

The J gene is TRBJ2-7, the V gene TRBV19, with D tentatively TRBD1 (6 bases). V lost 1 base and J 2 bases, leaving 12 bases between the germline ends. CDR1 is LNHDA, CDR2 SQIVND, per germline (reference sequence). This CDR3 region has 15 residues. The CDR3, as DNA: TGTGCCAGTAGTATAGGATCAGGGGAAGCCTACGAGCAGTACTTC. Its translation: CASSIGSGEAYEQYF. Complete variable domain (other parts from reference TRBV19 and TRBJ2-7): DGGITQSPKYLFRKEGQNVTLSCEQNLNHDAMYWYRQDPGQGLRLIYYSQIVNDFQKGDIAEGYSVSREKKESFPLTVTSAQKNPTAFYLCASSIGSGEAYEQYFGPGTRLTVT.

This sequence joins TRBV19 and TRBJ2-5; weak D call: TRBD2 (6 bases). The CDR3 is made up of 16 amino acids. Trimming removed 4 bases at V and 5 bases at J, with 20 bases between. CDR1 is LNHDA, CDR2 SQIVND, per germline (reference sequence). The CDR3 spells CASSSLVGTLSETQYF. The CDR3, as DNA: TGTGCCAGTAGTAGTTTGGTTGGGACTCTCTCGGAGACCCAGTACTTC.

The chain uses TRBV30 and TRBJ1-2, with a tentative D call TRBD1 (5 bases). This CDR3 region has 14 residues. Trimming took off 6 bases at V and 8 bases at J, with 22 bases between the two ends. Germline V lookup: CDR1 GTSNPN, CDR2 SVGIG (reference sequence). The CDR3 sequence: CACHRSGTGDGYTF. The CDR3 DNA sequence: TGTGCCTGCCACCGATCCGGGACGGGAGACGGCTACACCTTC.

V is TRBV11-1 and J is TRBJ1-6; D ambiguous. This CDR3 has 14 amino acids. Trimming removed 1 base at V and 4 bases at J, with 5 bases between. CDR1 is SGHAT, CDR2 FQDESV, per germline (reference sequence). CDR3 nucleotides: TGTGCCAGCAGCTTAGGACTATATAATTCACCCCTCCACTTT. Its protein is CASSLGLYNSPLHF. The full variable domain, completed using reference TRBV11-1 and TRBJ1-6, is EAEVAQSPRYKITEKSQAVAFWCDPISGHATLYWYRQILGQGPELLVQFQDESVVDDSQLPKDRFSAERLKGVDSTLKIQPAELGDSAMYLCASSLGLYNSPLHFGNGTRLTVT.

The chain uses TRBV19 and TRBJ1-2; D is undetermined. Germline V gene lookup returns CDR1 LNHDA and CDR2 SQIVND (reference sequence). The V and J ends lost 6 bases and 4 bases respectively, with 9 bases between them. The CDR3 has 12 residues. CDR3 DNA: TGTGCCAGTAGAACAGACCCCTATGGCTACACCTTC. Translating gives CASRTDPYGYTF.

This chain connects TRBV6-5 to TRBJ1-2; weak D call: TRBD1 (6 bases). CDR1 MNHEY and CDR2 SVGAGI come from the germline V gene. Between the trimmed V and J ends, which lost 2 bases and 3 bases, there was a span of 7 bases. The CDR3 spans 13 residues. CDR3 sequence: CASSYAGDYGYTF. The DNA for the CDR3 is TGTGCCAGCAGTTACGCAGGGGACTATGGCTACACCTTC.

CDR3 region: CASSWSTSIPEAFF. Written as DNA, the CDR3 is TGCGCCAGCAGCTGGTCTACTAGCATCCCTGAAGCTTTCTTT. This chain connects TRBV5-1 to TRBJ1-1; D not resolved. V lost 3 bases to trimming and J lost 6 bases, with 15 bases between them. Germline lookup yields CDR1 SGHRS and CDR2 YFSETQ. The CDR3 totals 14 residues.

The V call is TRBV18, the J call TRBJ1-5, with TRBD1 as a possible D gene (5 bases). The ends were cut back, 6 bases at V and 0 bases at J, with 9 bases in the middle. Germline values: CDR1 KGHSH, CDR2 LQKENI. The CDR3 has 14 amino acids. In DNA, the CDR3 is TGTGCCAGCTCCGAGACAGCTAGCAATCAGCCCCAGCATTTT. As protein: CASSETASNQPQHF.

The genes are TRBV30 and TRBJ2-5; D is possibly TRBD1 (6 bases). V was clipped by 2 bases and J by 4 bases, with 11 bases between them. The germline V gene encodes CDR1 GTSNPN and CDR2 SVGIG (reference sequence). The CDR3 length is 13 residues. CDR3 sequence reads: CAWSPKGVETQYF. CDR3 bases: TGTGCCTGGAGTCCCAAGGGGGTAGAGACCCAGTACTTC.

The CDR3 DNA follows: TGTGCCAGCAGTCAAGCGGGGATCTACAATGAGCAGTTCTTC. It translates to CASSQAGIYNEQFF. V is TRBV27 and J is TRBJ2-1; TRBD2 aligns across 7 bases. The V and J ends lost 5 bases and 3 bases, in that order; junction bases with no gene match: 4. Germline V CDR1 and CDR2: MNHEY, SMNVEV (reference sequence). The CDR3 is 14 residues long.